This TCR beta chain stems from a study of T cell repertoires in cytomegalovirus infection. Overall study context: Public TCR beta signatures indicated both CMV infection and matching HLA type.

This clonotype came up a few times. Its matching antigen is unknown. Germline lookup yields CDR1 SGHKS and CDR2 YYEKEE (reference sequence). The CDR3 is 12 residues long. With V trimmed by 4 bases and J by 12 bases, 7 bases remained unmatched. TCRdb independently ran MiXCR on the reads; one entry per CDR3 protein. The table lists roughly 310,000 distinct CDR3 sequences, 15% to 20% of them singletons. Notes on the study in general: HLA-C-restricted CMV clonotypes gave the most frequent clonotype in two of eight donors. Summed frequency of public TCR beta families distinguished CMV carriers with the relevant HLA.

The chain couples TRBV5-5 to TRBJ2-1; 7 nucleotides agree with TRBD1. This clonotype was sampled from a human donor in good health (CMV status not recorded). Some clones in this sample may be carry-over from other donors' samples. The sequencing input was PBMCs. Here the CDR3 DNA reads TGTGCCAGCAGCCGAGACAGGGCCAGGCAGTTCTTC. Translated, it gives CASSRDRARQFF.